This TCR beta chain originates from a study of post-analysis software for immune sequencing data. Study-wide context: The disease courses covered relapsing-remitting, secondary progressive and progressive-relapsing multiple sclerosis. Study-wide results and limits: People with multiple sclerosis had a significantly lower normalized Chao1 diversity than controls did. By F measure, strong co-clustering occurred among samples prepared in the same batch. TRBV5-6, TRBV5-1 and TRBV20-1 belonged to a set of about 5 TRBV segments that were more frequent in patients than controls.

This CDR3 is 16 amino acids long. V was cut by 1 base and J by 0 bases, with 15 bases left in between. Germline V CDR1 and CDR2: SQVTM, ANQGSEA. This clonotype was seen only once. Its antigen remains unidentified. Presence of unique molecular identifiers characterized the TCR beta cDNA libraries. Starting from approximately 1 to 10 million T cells, the study yielded about 500,000 cDNA molecules. One entry per CDR3 protein, called by TCRdb with MiXCR from the PCR reads. The data show fewer than 550,000 distinct CDR3 sequences, approximately 31% seen once. The V gene is TRBV29-1, the J gene TRBJ1-1; D ambiguous. Specimen: blood. The receptor was derived from a girl under 18 with multiple sclerosis. The DNA of the CDR3 is TGCAGCGTTGAAGGTCCGTCTGCCAACATGAACACTGAAGCTTTCTTT. Protein: CSVEGPSANMNTEAFF. Full variable domain (rest looked up from reference TRBV29-1 and TRBJ1-1): SAVISQKPSRDICQRGTSLTIQCQVDSQVTMMFWYRQQPGQSLTLIATANQGSEATYESGFVIDKFPISRPNLTFSTLTVSNMSPEDSSIYLCSVEGPSANMNTEAFFGQGTRLTVV.